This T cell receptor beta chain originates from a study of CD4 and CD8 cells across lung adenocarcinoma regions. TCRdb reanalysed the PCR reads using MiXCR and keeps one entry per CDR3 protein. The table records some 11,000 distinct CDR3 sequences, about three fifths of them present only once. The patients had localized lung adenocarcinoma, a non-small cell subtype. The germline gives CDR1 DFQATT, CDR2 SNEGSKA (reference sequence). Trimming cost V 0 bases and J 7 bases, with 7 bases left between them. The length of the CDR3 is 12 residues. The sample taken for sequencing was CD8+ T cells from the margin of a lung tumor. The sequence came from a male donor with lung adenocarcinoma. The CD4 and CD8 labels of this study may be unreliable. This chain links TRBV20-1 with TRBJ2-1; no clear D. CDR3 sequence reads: CSARDLKNEQFF. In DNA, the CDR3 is TGCAGTGCTAGAGATCTCAAGAATGAGCAGTTCTTC.